Below, 5 T cell receptor beta chains from the same sample are listed, as sequenced in a study of T cells in Graves' hyperthyroidism and ophthalmopathy (dated by TCRdb to about 2019). Libraries were made using multiplex PCR. The instrument given in TCRdb is Illumina HiSeq 2000. Amplification of TCR beta CDR3 regions was carried out from RNA transcripts. The TCR CDR3 was subjected to a first round of RT-PCR using the HTBI primer set and the Qiagen OneStep RT-PCR kit. In TCRdb, the public reads were trimmed at Q25 with fastp and aligned with MiXCR, with productive beta chains retained. Records with the same CDR3 protein are collapsed into one entry carrying the most frequent genes and DNA. The sample data list about 420,000 distinct CDR3 sequences, and approximately 14% of these were observed just once. Clones ranked in the top ten supply just under 8% of the sample. The sequenced material came from blood. The receptors derive from a woman aged 18-30 years with Graves' hyperthyroidism.

This chain joins TRBV19 and TRBJ1-1, with D uncertain. The CDR3 is 13 residues long. Trimming removed 8 bases at V and 1 base at J, with 11 bases between. Per the germline V gene, CDR1 is LNHDA and CDR2 is SQIVND (reference sequence). The CDR3 bases are TGTGCCAGTGCTCTCGGGGAGAACACTGAAGCTTTCTTT. Its translation: CASALGENTEAFF. Drawing the rest from reference TRBV19 and TRBJ1-1, the complete variable domain is DGGITQSPKYLFRKEGQNVTLSCEQNLNHDAMYWYRQDPGQGLRLIYYSQIVNDFQKGDIAEGYSVSREKKESFPLTVTSAQKNPTAFYLCASALGENTEAFFGQGTRLTVV.

This clonotype was counted at least ten times. The V call is TRBV5-1, the J call TRBJ2-7, with D maybe TRBD2 (6 bases). CDR1 and CDR2 (germline): SGHRS, YFSETQ. The V end was cut by 0 bases, the J end by 7 bases, with 17 bases between. This CDR3 contains 15 residues. The CDR3 bases are TGCGCCAGCAGCTTGGTCGTAGGAGCGGCGGGGGAGCAGTACTTC. Its translation: CASSLVVGAAGEQYF.

J is TRBJ2-1 and V is TRBV6-1; maybe TRBD2 (6 bases). V was trimmed by 0 bases and J by 7 bases, leaving 10 bases between them. Looked up from germline, CDR1 is MNHNS and CDR2 is SASEGT. The CDR3 runs to 14 residues. This chain's CDR3 is CASSEAGLRNEQFF. The CDR3 nucleotides read TGTGCCAGCAGTGAAGCGGGACTTCGGAATGAGCAGTTCTTC.

For the CDR3, the DNA is TGTGCCAGCAGCCGGTATCCCAGACTAGCCTCTCGAGGGATGAATGAGCAGTTCTTC. It is translated as CASSRYPRLASRGMNEQFF. The chain has TRBV4-2 and TRBJ2-1, with TRBD2 matching over 7 bases. The junction had 22 bases not matched to a gene; V was cut back by 4 bases and J by 7 bases. There are 19 residues in the CDR3. The V gene's germline CDR1 is LGHNA and CDR2 YNFKEQ.

This clonotype was counted many times. The chain has TRBV20-1 and TRBJ1-1; D is perhaps TRBD1 (6 bases). V was shortened by 1 base and J by 7 bases, with 16 bases between the two germline ends. CDR3 length: 14 residues. In germline, CDR1 is DFQATT, CDR2 SNEGSKA (reference sequence). The CDR3 DNA is TGCAGTGCTAGAGTTGGGGGGGCCGGGATTGAAGCTTTCTTT. Its translation: CSARVGGAGIEAFF.